Listed below are T cell receptor beta chains from one sample, sequenced in a study of graft-versus-host responses after intestinal transplantation. These receptors are not linked to any known antigen. Produced via immunoSEQ multiplex PCR; TCRdb's table is partial and in-frame only. The sample has 85,000 to 110,000 clones, 90% to 95% seen once. The material was unstimulated CD8+ T cells sorted from spleen or lymph node cells, obtained before intestinal transplant. The receptors shown here come from a human donor who received an intestinal transplant. Both conserved end residues are part of each CDR3. The order of the fields is clone size, J gene, D gene, V gene, CDR3 DNA, CDR3 protein. D genes are given only for firm matches. Some rows have no size entry. The others give once, few or many, or a class for an expanded clone.

abundance: .
j_gene: TRBJ2-1
d_gene: .
v_gene: TRBV6-1
CDR3nt: TGTGCCAGCAGTCTAATGGGGAATGAGCAGTTCTTC
CDR3aa: CASSLMGNEQFF

abundance: .
j_gene: TRBJ2-1
d_gene: .
v_gene: TRBV7-2
CDR3nt: TGTGCCAGCAGCTTAGTTTTCCTGTTTTACAATGAGCAGTTCTTC
CDR3aa: CASSLVFLFYNEQFF

abundance: .
j_gene: TRBJ2-7
d_gene: .
v_gene: TRBV4-1
CDR3nt: TGCGCCAGCGTCAACAGAGTAACGGGCGAGCAGTACTTC
CDR3aa: CASVNRVTGEQYF

abundance: .
j_gene: TRBJ1-3
d_gene: .
v_gene: TRBV7-9
CDR3nt: TGTGCCAGCAGCTTAGGCGCTAAGGCTGGAAACACCATATATTTT
CDR3aa: CASSLGAKAGNTIYF

abundance: .
j_gene: TRBJ2-3
d_gene: .
v_gene: TRBV4-1
CDR3nt: TGCGCCAGCAGCCAGTACCCCCCCGGGACTAGCACAGATACGCAGTATTTT
CDR3aa: CASSQYPPGTSTDTQYF

abundance: .
j_gene: TRBJ1-1
d_gene: TRBD1
v_gene: TRBV20-1
CDR3nt: TGCAGTGCTGGGACAGGGGGAGCTTTCTTT
CDR3aa: CSAGTGGAFF

abundance: .
j_gene: TRBJ2-3
d_gene: .
v_gene: TRBV9
CDR3nt: TGTGCCAGCAGCGTAGCTAGCACCACAGATACGCAGTATTTT
CDR3aa: CASSVASTTDTQYF

abundance: .
j_gene: TRBJ2-7
d_gene: .
v_gene: TRBV4-1
CDR3nt: TGCGCCAGCAGCCAAGATTTCCCGGTGACCTCGTACTACGAGCAGTACTTC
CDR3aa: CASSQDFPVTSYYEQYF

abundance: .
j_gene: TRBJ2-2
d_gene: .
v_gene: TRBV5-4
CDR3nt: TGTGCCAGCAGCTTATCGCCATTGGAGACGATGGGGGCGCGCGGGGAGCTGTTTTTT
CDR3aa: CASSLSPLETMGARGELFF

abundance: .
j_gene: TRBJ1-5
d_gene: TRBD1
v_gene: TRBV2
CDR3nt: TGTGCCAGCAGTGAAAGGGACAGCGAGGGACAGCCCCAGCATTTT
CDR3aa: CASSERDSEGQPQHF

abundance: .
j_gene: TRBJ1-5
d_gene: TRBD1
v_gene: TRBV10-2
CDR3nt: TGCGCCAGCAGCCCTGGACAGGGGGCGCATAGCAATCAGCCCCAGCATTTT
CDR3aa: CASSPGQGAHSNQPQHF

abundance: .
j_gene: TRBJ2-7
d_gene: .
v_gene: TRBV2
CDR3nt: TGTGCCAGCAGGGGCCCTACGGAGCAGTACTTC
CDR3aa: CASRGPTEQYF

abundance: .
j_gene: TRBJ2-7
d_gene: .
v_gene: TRBV5-4
CDR3nt: TGTGCCAGCAGCCCTACAGGGTACTACGAGCAGTACTTC
CDR3aa: CASSPTGYYEQYF

abundance: .
j_gene: TRBJ1-5
d_gene: .
v_gene: TRBV2
CDR3nt: TGTGCCAGCAAGGGGATCCGAGACAGCAATCAGCCCCAGCATTTT
CDR3aa: CASKGIRDSNQPQHF

abundance: .
j_gene: TRBJ2-5
d_gene: .
v_gene: TRBV5-6
CDR3nt: TGTGCCAGCAGCTTGTCTAGGGGTCGGGAGACCCAGTACTTC
CDR3aa: CASSLSRGRETQYF

abundance: .
j_gene: TRBJ1-5
d_gene: .
v_gene: TRBV27
CDR3nt: TGTGCCAGCAGTTTATGGGGAATCGGTCAGCCCCAGCATTTT
CDR3aa: CASSLWGIGQPQHF

abundance: .
j_gene: TRBJ1-2
d_gene: .
v_gene: TRBV10-2
CDR3nt: TGCGCCAGCAGTGACACGGACAGCTATGGCTACACCTTC
CDR3aa: CASSDTDSYGYTF

abundance: .
j_gene: TRBJ2-3
d_gene: .
v_gene: TRBV7-9
CDR3nt: TGTGCCAGCAGCTTAACACCTCTGGGGTTTGGGGATACGCAGTATTTT
CDR3aa: CASSLTPLGFGDTQYF

abundance: .
j_gene: TRBJ1-2
d_gene: .
v_gene: TRBV19
CDR3nt: TGTGCCAGCTACACAGGTGATGGCTACACCTTC
CDR3aa: CASYTGDGYTF

abundance: .
j_gene: TRBJ2-7
d_gene: .
v_gene: TRBV6-1
CDR3nt: TGTGCCAGCATCCAGGGTGGGCCCCCTCTCGAGCAGTACTTC
CDR3aa: CASIQGGPPLEQYF

abundance: .
j_gene: TRBJ2-3
d_gene: .
v_gene: TRBV5-6
CDR3nt: TGTGCCAGCAGCTTGGCAGGGGCGCCCAGCACAGATACGCAGTATTTT
CDR3aa: CASSLAGAPSTDTQYF

abundance: .
j_gene: TRBJ2-1
d_gene: .
v_gene: TRBV19
CDR3nt: TGTGCCAGTAGTATAGAGGGCCTAGACAATGAGCAGTTCTTC
CDR3aa: CASSIEGLDNEQFF

abundance: .
j_gene: TRBJ1-1
d_gene: .
v_gene: TRBV5-4
CDR3nt: TGTGCCAGCAGCTTCGGGGCTGAATGGGTCACTGAAGCTTTCTTT
CDR3aa: CASSFGAEWVTEAFF

abundance: .
j_gene: TRBJ1-2
d_gene: TRBD1
v_gene: TRBV6-1
CDR3nt: TGTGCCAGCAGTGAAATAACTGGCTTCGACAGGGTTTTACTGGGTGGCTACACCTTC
CDR3aa: CASSEITGFDRVLLGGYTF

abundance: .
j_gene: TRBJ2-1
d_gene: .
v_gene: TRBV6-5
CDR3nt: TGTGCCAGCAGCGATTCTATGGTCCCTAGGGGTGAGCAGTTCTTC
CDR3aa: CASSDSMVPRGEQFF

abundance: .
j_gene: TRBJ2-7
d_gene: .
v_gene: TRBV29-1
CDR3nt: TGCAGCGTCGTGGGGGCTGCAGGACTACGAGAGCAGTACTTC
CDR3aa: CSVVGAAGLREQYF

abundance: .
j_gene: TRBJ2-5
d_gene: .
v_gene: TRBV5-4
CDR3nt: TGTGCCAGCAGCCCGGATGAAGAGACCCAGTACTTC
CDR3aa: CASSPDEETQYF

abundance: .
j_gene: TRBJ2-7
d_gene: .
v_gene: TRBV11-2
CDR3nt: TGTGCCAGCAGCTTAGGTGCCGCTGCCGAGCAGTACTTC
CDR3aa: CASSLGAAAEQYF

abundance: .
j_gene: TRBJ2-1
d_gene: .
v_gene: TRBV6-6
CDR3nt: TGTGCCAGCGGGGGGCTCGGGGGCCGCTACAATGAGCAGTTCTTC
CDR3aa: CASGGLGGRYNEQFF

abundance: .
j_gene: TRBJ1-1
d_gene: TRBD1
v_gene: TRBV7-9
CDR3nt: TGTGCCAGCAGCCTCGGACAGGCAAATCCGGCTTTCTTT
CDR3aa: CASSLGQANPAFF

abundance: .
j_gene: TRBJ1-1
d_gene: .
v_gene: TRBV29-1
CDR3nt: TGCAGCGTTTCGTGGTGGACGATCGACACTGAAGCTTTCTTT
CDR3aa: CSVSWWTIDTEAFF

abundance: .
j_gene: TRBJ2-1
d_gene: .
v_gene: TRBV19
CDR3nt: TGTGCCAGTAGTATAGGGCAGGGTTGGGAGCAGTTCTTC
CDR3aa: CASSIGQGWEQFF

abundance: .
j_gene: TRBJ2-1
d_gene: .
v_gene: TRBV27
CDR3nt: TGTGCCAGCAGTTTTTCGCCAGTTAACTTTCGCTACAATGAGCAGTTCTTC
CDR3aa: CASSFSPVNFRYNEQFF

abundance: .
j_gene: TRBJ1-6
d_gene: .
v_gene: TRBV19
CDR3nt: TGTGCCAGTAGTATTGGGGCTTCACCCCTCCACTTT
CDR3aa: CASSIGASPLHF

abundance: once
j_gene: TRBJ2-1
d_gene: .
v_gene: TRBV13
CDR3nt: TGTGCCAGCAGCTCAAGGAAGGGGGGGGTCTACAATGAGCAGTTCTTC
CDR3aa: CASSSRKGGVYNEQFF

abundance: .
j_gene: TRBJ2-1
d_gene: TRBD2
v_gene: TRBV7-2
CDR3nt: TGTGCCAGCAGCTGGGGACTAGCGGGGGAGCCCCCCAGCGAGCAGTTCTTC
CDR3aa: CASSWGLAGEPPSEQFF

abundance: .
j_gene: TRBJ2-4
d_gene: .
v_gene: TRBV10-1
CDR3nt: TGCGCCAGCAGTGAGCTACACCGGGCCCCCGCCCTAGCCAAAAACATTCAGTACTTC
CDR3aa: CASSELHRAPALAKNIQYF

abundance: .
j_gene: TRBJ2-3
d_gene: .
v_gene: TRBV5-1
CDR3nt: TGCGCCAGCAGCTTAAGGACAAGCACAGATACGCAGTATTTT
CDR3aa: CASSLRTSTDTQYF

abundance: .
j_gene: TRBJ2-5
d_gene: TRBD2
v_gene: TRBV19
CDR3nt: TGTGCCAGTAGTTCGACTAGCGGGGCGCCAGATTGGGAGACCCAGTACTTC
CDR3aa: CASSSTSGAPDWETQYF

abundance: .
j_gene: TRBJ1-1
d_gene: TRBD1
v_gene: TRBV2
CDR3nt: TGTGCCAGCAGCGCGCAGGGGGGGCGTAACACTAAGAAAGCTTTCTTT
CDR3aa: CASSAQGGRNTKKAFF

abundance: .
j_gene: TRBJ2-5
d_gene: .
v_gene: TRBV7-9
CDR3nt: TGTGCCAGCAGCTTAGGCGACACCCAAGAGACCCAGTACTTC
CDR3aa: CASSLGDTQETQYF

abundance: once
j_gene: TRBJ2-3
d_gene: .
v_gene: TRBV4-1
CDR3nt: TGCGCCAGCAGGGGCTCGGGGGATACGCAGTATTTT
CDR3aa: CASRGSGDTQYF

abundance: .
j_gene: TRBJ2-1
d_gene: .
v_gene: TRBV4-1
CDR3nt: TGCGCCAGCAGCCAAGCCCCAGGCGAGTCGGACAATGAGCAGTTCTTC
CDR3aa: CASSQAPGESDNEQFF

abundance: .
j_gene: TRBJ2-2
d_gene: .
v_gene: TRBV10-2
CDR3nt: TGCGCCAGCGAGGGTGGCAGGGGGGGGACCGGGGAGCTGTTTTTT
CDR3aa: CASEGGRGGTGELFF

abundance: once
j_gene: TRBJ2-1
d_gene: TRBD2
v_gene: TRBV13
CDR3nt: TGTGCCAGCAGCTTAAGGACTAGGAACAATGAGCAGTTCTTC
CDR3aa: CASSLRTRNNEQFF

abundance: .
j_gene: TRBJ2-3
d_gene: .
v_gene: TRBV13
CDR3nt: TGTGCCAGCAGCTTAAATGACGGGGGTTCCACAGATACGCAGTATTTT
CDR3aa: CASSLNDGGSTDTQYF

abundance: .
j_gene: TRBJ2-7
d_gene: .
v_gene: TRBV5-6
CDR3nt: TGTGCCAGCAGCCCCAGGGACTTATCCTACGAGCAGTACTTC
CDR3aa: CASSPRDLSYEQYF

abundance: .
j_gene: TRBJ2-7
d_gene: TRBD1
v_gene: TRBV7-6
CDR3nt: TGTGCCAGCAGCTCTCCCGACAGGGGGAAGTACGAGCAGTACTTC
CDR3aa: CASSSPDRGKYEQYF

abundance: .
j_gene: TRBJ1-4
d_gene: TRBD1
v_gene: TRBV4-1
CDR3nt: TGCGCCAGCAGCCGACCTTACAGGGGAGTAGGTGAAAAACTGTTTTTT
CDR3aa: CASSRPYRGVGEKLFF

abundance: few
j_gene: TRBJ1-1
d_gene: .
v_gene: TRBV19
CDR3nt: TGTGCCAGTACGGGGAGGGGGACTGAAGCTTTCTTT
CDR3aa: CASTGRGTEAFF